Each of the 26 T cell receptor beta chains below was sequenced from the same sample in a study of regulatory T cells in long-lasting Graves disease. Time point specified: newly diagnosed GD, antithyroid drugs for less than 3 months. The authors made the TCR library using RNA they extracted from PBMCs. Both iRepertoire HTBI primers and Arm-PCR of CDR3 regions were used to build the TCR beta libraries. TCRdb reprocessed the multiplex PCR reads with MiXCR, giving one entry per CDR3 protein. The table lists 400,000 to 550,000 distinct CDR3 sequences, over 15% of them singletons. A further study also used this sample, focusing on T cells in Graves' hyperthyroidism and ophthalmopathy.

The sequences come from peripheral blood mononuclear cells (PBMCs), collected at new diagnosis, from a patient treated with antithyroid drugs. These receptors all come from a woman aged 18-29 years with Graves disease.

This clonotype was observed at least ten times. The rearrangement uses TRBV28 and TRBJ2-7; TRBD2 aligns across 10 bases. Germline CDR1 and CDR2: MDHEN and SYDVKM. V lost 6 bases to trimming and J lost 1 base; unmatched junction nucleotides: 6. This CDR3 region has 15 residues. CDR3 sequence (DNA): TGTGCCAGCAGCACTGGAGCGGGAGGGTCCTACGAGCAGTACTTC. Its translation is CASSTGAGGSYEQYF.

This clonotype was found a few times. CDR3 protein: CATSPRRTLNEKLFF. In DNA, the CDR3 is TGTGCCACCAGCCCGCGCCGGACGCTCAATGAAAAACTGTTTTTT. This rearrangement joins TRBV15 to TRBJ1-4; D is undetermined. Germline CDR1 LNHNV, CDR2 YYDKDF (reference sequence). Trimming shortened V by 5 bases and J by 5 bases, and 15 bases separated the two germline ends. The CDR3 sequence is 15 residues long.

This clonotype appeared a few times. This rearrangement joins TRBV20-1 to TRBJ2-1, with D perhaps matching TRBD2 (5 bases). Deletions cut 3 bases from V and 9 bases from J, with 6 bases between. Germline assignment: CDR1 DFQATT and CDR2 SNEGSKA (reference sequence). The CDR3 contains 10 residues. As DNA, the CDR3 is TGCAGTGCTAGGAGGGTTGAGCAGTTCTTC. It specifies CSARRVEQFF.

V usage is TRBV6-1 and J usage is TRBJ1-2; D remains unclear. Germline V gives CDR1 MNHNS, CDR2 SASEGT. V gave up 2 bases and J gave up 7 bases, with 14 bases separating them. The CDR3 loop spans 14 amino acids. For the CDR3, the DNA is TGTGCCAGCAGTGAATCTGAGGTCGGGTTTGGCTACACCTTC. Residues: CASSESEVGFGYTF.

This sequence joins TRBV5-1 and TRBJ2-3, with a possible D match to TRBD1 (6 bases). Looked up from germline, CDR1 is SGHRS and CDR2 is YFSETQ. Trimming took off 4 bases at V and 2 bases at J, with 8 bases between the two ends. The CDR3 sequence is 13 residues long. CDR3 in DNA: TGCGCCAGCAGCGACAGGACCACAGATACGCAGTATTTT. This gives the protein CASSDRTTDTQYF.

This clonotype has just a few counts. V usage is TRBV29-1 and J usage is TRBJ2-6; D ambiguous. This CDR3 contains 12 residues. Trimming took 3 bases from V and 4 from J, leaving 4 bases between them. Germline loops: CDR1 SQVTM, CDR2 ANQGSEA. DNA of the CDR3: TGCAGCGTTGACAGGGGGGCCAACGTCCTGACTTTC. Translated: CSVDRGANVLTF.

This clonotype has at least ten counts. The chain combines TRBV10-3 with TRBJ1-4; D is unclear. CDR1 ENHRY and CDR2 SYGVKD come from the germline V gene. The V gene lost 2 bases and the J gene lost 2 bases, with 12 bases spanning the gap. This CDR3 contains 16 residues. For the CDR3, the DNA is TGTGCCATCAGTGAGGGAGCCGGGAGTACTAATGAAAAACTGTTTTTT. Its protein product is CAISEGAGSTNEKLFF.

There are many counts of this clonotype. The chain is built from TRBV2 and TRBJ2-1; TRBD2 agrees at 10 bases. Germline CDR1 SNHLY, CDR2 FYNNEI. Unmatched junction bases numbered 7, after V lost 6 bases and J lost 5 bases. The CDR3 loop spans 15 amino acids. CDR3 nucleotide sequence: TGTGCCAGCAGAAAAAGGGGGACTAGCGACAATGAGCAGTTCTTC. Its protein product is CASRKRGTSDNEQFF.

This clonotype showed up just a few times. This chain uses TRBV14 with TRBJ2-3; no reliable D call. The ends were cut back, 1 base at V and 5 bases at J, with 16 bases in the middle. CDR3 length equals 16 residues. Germline CDR1 reads SGHDN; CDR2 reads FVKESK. CDR3 nucleotides: TGTGCCAGCAGCCAAGCAACGCGGTTGCTTGGAGATACGCAGTATTTT. This sequence encodes CASSQATRLLGDTQYF. The variable domain in full, with the rest retrieved from reference TRBV14 and TRBJ2-3, is EAGVTQFPSHSVIEKGQTVTLRCDPISGHDNLYWYRRVMGKEIKFLLHFVKESKQDESGMPNNRFLAERTGGTYSTLKVQPAELEDSGVYFCASSQATRLLGDTQYFGPGTRLTVL.

The chain is built from TRBV29-1 and TRBJ1-4, with 7 bases fitting TRBD1. Trimming cost V 6 bases and J 5 bases; bases outside gene matches: 6. CDR3 length: 13 amino acids. Germline V CDR1 and CDR2: SQVTM, ANQGSEA. The CDR3 DNA sequence: TGCAGCGTGACCGGGACAGAAAATGAAAAACTGTTTTTT. It specifies CSVTGTENEKLFF. Combining the CDR3 with reference TRBV29-1 and TRBJ1-4 gives the whole variable domain SAVISQKPSRDICQRGTSLTIQCQVDSQVTMMFWYRQQPGQSLTLIATANQGSEATYESGFVIDKFPISRPNLTFSTLTVSNMSPEDSSIYLCSVTGTENEKLFFGSGTQLSVL.

This clonotype was observed a handful of times. V gene TRBV2 combines with J gene TRBJ1-5; D not resolved. V was cut by 8 bases and J by 8 bases, with 13 bases left in between. This CDR3 region has 12 residues. Looked up from germline, CDR1 is SNHLY and CDR2 is FYNNEI. CDR3 protein: CASGQWPEPQHF. CDR3 nucleotides: TGTGCCAGCGGCCAGTGGCCAGAGCCCCAGCATTTT.

This clonotype was seen ten or more times. The chain joins TRBV6-1 to TRBJ2-7; a possible D gene is TRBD2 (5 bases). V lost 2 bases to trimming and J lost 3 bases, with 8 bases between them. The CDR3 is 13 amino acids. Per germline, CDR1 MNHNS and CDR2 SASEGT. The CDR3 loop is CASSELLDYEQYF. The CDR3 nucleotides read TGTGCCAGCAGTGAACTACTAGACTACGAGCAGTACTTC.

This clonotype was seen more than once but under ten times. The CDR3 DNA is TGTGCCAGCAACACCGGGAGCTGGAATCAGCCCCAGCATTTT. Translation: CASNTGSWNQPQHF. The rearrangement uses TRBV28 and TRBJ1-5; D remains unclear. Trimming pared 7 bases from V and 4 bases from J, leaving 14 bases between. Germline V lookup: CDR1 MDHEN, CDR2 SYDVKM. The CDR3 runs to 14 residues.

The chain is built from TRBV27 and TRBJ2-7; TRBD1 aligns across 7 bases. CDR1 is MNHEY, CDR2 SMNVEV, per germline (reference sequence). The CDR3 spans 14 residues. Trimming at V came to 8 bases and at J to 3 bases, leaving 10 bases not matched to a gene. The CDR3: CASASEGGDYEQYF. In DNA form, the CDR3 reads TGTGCCAGCGCCTCCGAAGGGGGCGACTACGAGCAGTACTTC.

The sample holds a few counts of this clonotype. The CDR3: CASSLAGTSGPAGRELFF. CDR3 coding DNA: TGTGCCAGCAGCTTAGCCGGGACTAGCGGGCCAGCAGGCAGGGAGCTGTTTTTT. The chain joins TRBV7-3 to TRBJ2-2; 12 nucleotides agree with TRBD2. The CDR3 totals 18 residues. The ends lost 2 bases at V and 9 bases at J; junction bases unmatched: 13. CDR1 is SGHTA and CDR2 is FQGTGA in the germline V gene.

Ten or more counts support this clonotype. V gene TRBV12-3 or TRBV12-4 combines with J gene TRBJ2-7; D call uncertain. Trimming removed 5 bases at V and 1 base at J, with 12 bases between. The CDR3 runs 14 residues. CDR3 residues: CASSRQTLSYEQYF. CDR3 bases: TGTGCCAGCAGTCGTCAGACCCTTTCCTACGAGCAGTACTTC.

Remarks on this clonotype: A much larger clone lies one base from this, so it may be a read error. This sequence joins TRBV20-1 and TRBJ2-5; tentative D call: TRBD2 (5 bases). CDR1 and CDR2 (germline): DFQATT, SNEGSKA (reference sequence). The V end lost 0 bases, the J end lost 11 bases, and 22 bases lay between the germline ends. This CDR3 is 15 amino acids long. The CDR3 loop reads CSARDQGLAGWEQYF. The CDR3 DNA follows: TGCAGTGCTAGAGATCAAGGGCTAGCTGGCTGGGAGCAGTACTTC.

This clonotype showed up many times. The chain links TRBV2 to TRBJ2-7; D is perhaps TRBD2 (5 bases). There are 13 residues in the CDR3. The V gene lost 11 bases and the J gene lost 7 bases, with 21 bases spanning the gap. CDR1 is SNHLY and CDR2 is FYNNEI in the germline V gene. The DNA of the CDR3 is TGTGCCTCCCATGGTGGAGCGGCGCCTGAGCAGTACTTC. Translation gives CASHGGAAPEQYF.

This clonotype was observed at least ten times. The chain joins TRBV6-1 to TRBJ2-7; D may correspond to TRBD1 or TRBD2 (5 bases each). The CDR3 spans 15 residues. The germline V gene has CDR1 MNHNS and CDR2 SASEGT. Trimming shortened V by 2 bases and J by 0 bases, and 11 bases separated the two germline ends. The DNA for the CDR3 is TGTGCCAGCAGTGAATGGGGACCGAGCTCCTACGAGCAGTACTTC. Translating it yields CASSEWGPSSYEQYF.

This chain connects TRBV12-3 or TRBV12-4 to TRBJ2-7; 9 bases line up with TRBD2. The V and J ends lost 1 base and 7 bases, in that order; junction bases with no gene match: 5. The CDR3 sequence is 14 residues long. The CDR3 DNA is TGTGCCAGCAGTTTAGGTAGCGGGAGCCATGAGCAGTACTTC. Translating it yields CASSLGSGSHEQYF.

This clonotype showed up many times. The chain combines TRBV24-1 with TRBJ2-7, with a tentative D call TRBD2 (6 bases). Trimming removed 1 base at V and 6 bases at J, with 9 bases between. CDR3 length: 13 residues. Germline loops: CDR1 KGHDR, CDR2 SFDVKD. This CDR3 reads CATSDLRGGEQYF. In nucleotides, the CDR3 is TGTGCCACCAGTGATTTAAGGGGAGGCGAGCAGTACTTC.

The V gene is TRBV29-1, the J gene TRBJ1-1; D unclear. Germline V CDR1 and CDR2: SQVTM, ANQGSEA. The CDR3 contains 11 residues. V lost 4 bases and J lost 0, with 3 bases in between. The CDR3: CSVAMNTEAFF. Here the CDR3 DNA reads TGCAGCGTTGCAATGAACACTGAAGCTTTCTTT.

This clonotype has at least ten counts. This chain uses TRBV28 with TRBJ2-1; no definite D call. Trimming removed 5 bases at V and 6 bases at J, with 17 bases between. This CDR3 comprises 15 residues. Germline values: CDR1 MDHEN, CDR2 SYDVKM. The CDR3, as DNA: TGTGCCAGCAGTCAAGCTGACATGGCGCTCAATGAGCAGTTCTTC. This translates into CASSQADMALNEQFF. The full variable domain, completed using reference TRBV28 and TRBJ2-1, is DVKVTQSSRYLVKRTGEKVFLECVQDMDHENMFWYRQDPGLGLRLIYFSYDVKMKEKGDIPEGYSVSREKKERFSLILESASTNQTSMYLCASSQADMALNEQFFGPGTRLTVL.

This clonotype was seen only a few times. The rearrangement joins TRBV20-1 to TRBJ2-1; 12 nucleotides match TRBD2. CDR3 length equals 16 residues. CDR1 and CDR2 from the germline V gene are DFQATT and SNEGSKA (reference sequence). Unmatched junction bases numbered 8, after V lost 6 bases and J lost 2 bases. DNA of the CDR3: TGCAGTGCGGGGACTAGCGGGTTCTTTACCTACAATGAGCAGTTCTTC. Protein: CSAGTSGFFTYNEQFF.

This clonotype was seen a handful of times. The V gene is TRBV7-9, the J gene TRBJ2-7; 9 bases line up with TRBD1. The CDR3 covers 18 residues. Germline V gives CDR1 SEHNR, CDR2 FQNEAQ (reference sequence). The V gene end was trimmed by 4 bases and the J gene end by 1 base; junction bases not matched to a gene: 14. CDR3 amino acids: CASSSSYNRDRASYEQYF. The CDR3 DNA follows: TGTGCCAGCAGCTCCTCTTACAACCGGGACAGGGCGTCCTACGAGCAGTACTTC.

Many counts were recorded for this clonotype. The J gene is TRBJ2-2, the V gene TRBV25-1, with 9 bases fitting TRBD2. There are 17 residues in the CDR3. CDR1 MGHDK and CDR2 SYGVNS come from the germline V gene. V lost 0 bases and J lost 7; bases outside the gene matches: 9. The CDR3 sequence is CASSEYGLAGWIGELFF. CDR3 DNA: TGTGCCAGCAGTGAATATGGGCTAGCGGGATGGATCGGGGAGCTGTTTTTT.